One sample yielded the 11 T cell receptor beta chains listed below, sequenced in a study of blood T cell repertoires in COVID-19. Generated by immunoSEQ multiplex PCR, the TCRdb table keeps only in-frame clones and is missing some. The table has hundreds of thousands of clones, approximately 80% seen once. Sequenced input: peripheral blood. These receptors were obtained from an older man with acute or convalescent COVID-19.

About this clone: This same CDR3 is encoded by further DNA sequences in the sample. The chain combines TRBV6-5 with TRBJ1-1; 10 positions agree with TRBD1. Per germline, CDR1 MNHEY and CDR2 SVGAGI. This CDR3 region has 16 residues. Germline trimming cut 2 bases from V and 2 bases from J; bases unmatched to any gene: 5. The CDR3 spells CASSYLRTGGNTEAFF. CDR3 sequence (DNA): TGTGCCAGCAGTTACCTCCGGACAGGGGGTAACACTGAAGCTTTCTTT.

V and J are TRBV27 and TRBJ2-1; 12 positions agree with TRBD2. Germline lookup yields CDR1 MNHEY and CDR2 SMNVEV (reference sequence). CDR3 length: 18 amino acids. V gave up 5 bases and J gave up 4 bases; unmatched junction bases: 12. CDR3 protein: CASSHRTSGIPRYNEQFF. In DNA form, the CDR3 reads TGTGCCAGCAGTCACCGGACTAGCGGGATCCCACGTTACAATGAGCAGTTCTTC.

This chain uses TRBV2 with TRBJ1-2; D is possibly TRBD1 (6 bases). Germline V gene data show CDR1 as SNHLY and CDR2 as FYNNEI. V lost 1 base and J lost 8, with 11 bases in between. CDR3 length: 13 residues. CDR3: CASSEVQGGGYTF. The CDR3 region has the DNA TGTGCCAGCAGTGAAGTACAGGGCGGCGGCTACACCTTC. Using reference TRBV2 and TRBJ1-2 for the parts outside the CDR3, the full variable domain is EPEVTQTPSHQVTQMGQEVILRCVPISNHLYFYWYRQILGQKVEFLVSFYNNEISEKSEIFDDQFSVERPDGSNFTLKIRSTKLEDSAMYFCASSEVQGGGYTFGSGTRLTVV.

This clone has a handful of counts. The rearrangement links TRBV30 to TRBJ2-7, with D possibly being TRBD1 (5 bases). The CDR3 runs 12 residues. Looked up from germline, CDR1 is GTSNPN and CDR2 is SVGIG (reference sequence). Trimming took 0 bases from V and 6 from J, leaving 9 bases between them. The CDR3 reads CAWSVPGREQYF. The CDR3 region has the DNA TGTGCCTGGAGTGTACCAGGGCGCGAGCAGTACTTC. The complete variable domain, with remaining parts taken from reference TRBV30 and TRBJ2-7, reads SQTIHQWPATLVQPVGSPLSLECTVEGTSNPNLYWYRQAAGRGLQLLFYSVGIGQISSEVPQNLSASRPQDRQFILSSKKLLLSDSGFYLCAWSVPGREQYFGPGTRLTVT.

To note about this clone: This sample also contains other DNA sequences that code for the same CDR3. The V and J genes are TRBV5-6 and TRBJ1-5; TRBD1 aligns across 10 bases. CDR3 length equals 14 residues. V dropped 2 bases and J dropped 6; count of bases not matched to a gene: 2. Germline V gene sequence: CDR1 SGHDT, CDR2 YYEEEE. CDR3: CASSFGQGGQPQHF. The CDR3 DNA reads as TGTGCCAGCAGCTTCGGACAGGGGGGTCAGCCCCAGCATTTT.

The table lists this clone with a few counts. This chain connects TRBV6-5 to TRBJ1-5, with 7 bases that match TRBD1. Per the germline V gene, CDR1 is MNHEY and CDR2 is SVGAGI. J lost 0 bases, V lost 4 bases, and 3 bases had no gene match. This CDR3 has 15 amino acids. For the CDR3, the DNA is TGTGCCAGCAGTTGGGGACAGCATAGCAATCAGCCCCAGCATTTT. Protein: CASSWGQHSNQPQHF.

This clone has a single count. The V call is TRBV10-3, the J call TRBJ2-7; TRBD1 matches 9 bases. V shed 4 bases, J shed 4 bases, and the junction held 5 bases outside the gene matches. This CDR3 is built from 14 residues. The germline V gene has CDR1 ENHRY and CDR2 SYGVKD. DNA of the CDR3: TGTGCCATCAGTGGTGACAGGGGGGGGTACGAGCAGTACTTC. Its protein product is CAISGDRGGYEQYF.

V usage is TRBV5-5 and J usage is TRBJ2-7; TRBD1 matches at 7 bases. Trimming took 4 bases from V and 4 from J; bases not matched to a gene: 8. This CDR3 spans 14 amino acids. CDR1 SGHKS and CDR2 YYEKEE come from the germline V gene (reference sequence). The CDR3 DNA follows: TGTGCCAGCAGCGTGGGACAGACGCCTTACGAGCAGTACTTC. Translated: CASSVGQTPYEQYF.

Only one count was recorded for this clone. The J gene is TRBJ1-2, the V gene TRBV6-5; 9 bases align to TRBD1. The CDR3 runs to 12 residues. Germline CDR1 and CDR2: MNHEY and SVGAGI. The ends lost 8 bases at V and 6 bases at J; junction bases unmatched: 4. CDR3 in amino acids: CASSGQGHGYTF. The CDR3 coding sequence is TGTGCCAGCTCGGGACAGGGCCATGGCTACACCTTC.

J is TRBJ2-7 and V is TRBV10-2; no definite D call. Germline loops: CDR1 WSHSY, CDR2 SAAADI. V lost 7 bases to trimming and J lost 2 bases, with 6 bases between them. The length of the CDR3 is 11 residues. The chain's CDR3 is CASTDTYEQYF. The CDR3 DNA reads TGCGCCAGCACAGATACCTACGAGCAGTACTTC.

The chain is built from TRBV5-4 and TRBJ2-5; TRBD2 might be the D (5 bases). Germline assignment: CDR1 SGHNT and CDR2 YYREEE (reference sequence). The V end was cut by 3 bases, the J end by 3 bases, with 18 bases between. The CDR3 has 16 residues. The CDR3 DNA is TGTGCCAGCAGCTCGGGCGGATCGGGGTTTAAAGAGACCCAGTACTTC. Encoded protein: CASSSGGSGFKETQYF.